Each of the 7 T cell receptor beta chains below was sequenced from the same sample in a study of blood T cell repertoires in COVID-19. Data came from immunoSEQ multiplex PCR; TCRdb stores just in-frame clones and leaves some out. The sample holds 150,000 to 200,000 clones, around 80% seen once. The sample comprised PBMCs or T cells enriched from blood (not recorded which). Receptors originate from a woman aged 55-69 years who had recovered from COVID-19.

The chain employs TRBV7-3 and TRBJ2-1; 9 bases match TRBD2. The germline CDR1 and CDR2 sequences are SGHTA and FQGTGA. The CDR3 loop spans 16 amino acids. V shed 2 bases, J shed 4 bases, and the junction held 6 bases outside the gene matches. The chain's CDR3 is CASSLRPSGVYNEQFF. For the CDR3, the DNA is TGTGCCAGCAGCTTACGTCCTAGCGGGGTGTACAATGAGCAGTTCTTC.

This clone was observed a handful of times. This rearrangement joins TRBV5-1 to TRBJ1-1; possibly TRBD1 for D (5 bases). The CDR3 consists of 14 residues. Germline V gene lookup returns CDR1 SGHRS and CDR2 YFSETQ. Trimming stripped 4 bases from V and 3 bases from J, with 13 bases between. The CDR3 region has the DNA TGCGCCAGCAGCCCCGCCGGGGGGGACACTGAAGCTTTCTTT. Amino acids: CASSPAGGDTEAFF.

The rearrangement links TRBV6-1 to TRBJ2-3; D might be TRBD1 (7 bases). CDR1 is MNHNS and CDR2 is SASEGT in the germline V gene. The germline V and J ends were trimmed by 2 bases and 2 bases, with 17 bases remaining between them. The CDR3 loop spans 17 amino acids. CDR3 region: CASSERGQGGPTDTQYF. CDR3 nucleotides: TGTGCCAGCAGTGAAAGGGGTCAGGGGGGCCCCACAGATACGCAGTATTTT.

This sequence joins TRBV2 and TRBJ2-3, with D tentatively TRBD1 (5 bases). The CDR3 is made up of 14 amino acids. Germline V lookup: CDR1 SNHLY, CDR2 FYNNEI. V was trimmed by 6 bases and J by 6 bases, leaving 16 bases between them. DNA of the CDR3: TGTGCCAGCAGGTTGGCAGGGATCGGGGATACGCAGTATTTT. Its translation: CASRLAGIGDTQYF.

Only one count was recorded for this clone. This chain uses TRBV2 with TRBJ1-2; 8 bases map to TRBD1. The germline CDR1 and CDR2 sequences are SNHLY and FYNNEI. The CDR3 is 15 amino acids. The V gene end was trimmed by 4 bases and the J gene end by 4 bases; junction bases not matched to a gene: 8. The CDR3 DNA follows: TGTGCCAGCAGTGTAAGGACAGGGCTTGGCTATGGCTACACCTTC. Protein: CASSVRTGLGYGYTF.

V and J are TRBV7-8 and TRBJ2-1, with TRBD2 matching 8 bases. With 4 bases clipped from V and 5 bases from J, the junction kept 10 bases outside the gene matches. The CDR3 is 16 residues long. Germline assignment: CDR1 SGHVS and CDR2 FQNEAQ. The CDR3 here is CASSSEAGVGDNEQFF. CDR3 DNA sequence: TGTGCCAGCAGCTCCGAAGCGGGAGTCGGCGACAATGAGCAGTTCTTC. Complete variable domain (other parts from reference TRBV7-8 and TRBJ2-1): GAGVSQSPRYKVAKRGQDVALRCDPISGHVSLFWYQQALGQGPEFLTYFQNEAQLDKSGLPSDRFFAERPEGSVSTLKIQRTQQEDSAVYLCASSSEAGVGDNEQFFGPGTRLTVL.

This clone was picked up a small number of times. The CDR3 coding sequence is TGTGCCATCAGCACCGGGACAGGGGGCTCGGCTGGCTACACCTTC. Amino acid sequence: CAISTGTGGSAGYTF. V and J are TRBV10-3 and TRBJ1-2; 12 nucleotides align to TRBD1. This CDR3 has 15 amino acids. V shed 6 bases, J shed 7 bases, and the junction held 9 bases outside the gene matches. The V gene's germline CDR1 is ENHRY and CDR2 SYGVKD.